This T cell receptor beta chain was identified during a study of blood T cell repertoires in COVID-19. At the level of the study: COVID-19 samples from acute and convalescent phases originated in the United States, Italy and Spain. T cells, B-cell-depleted T cells, or PBMCs provided the cDNA or gDNA that served as material.

The CDR3 spans 17 residues. Germline V gene data show CDR1 as MDHEN and CDR2 as SYDVKM. Trimming removed 2 bases from V and 3 bases from J, with 17 bases in between. Per the authors' pipeline: Estimated nucleated cell counts came from reference gene primer amplification. This table comes from immunoSEQ multiplex PCR, and its TCRdb copy is limited to in-frame clones, with some not included. That table furnishes V, J and clone size, whereas the DNA furnished D and trimming. The sample gives 100,000 to 120,000 clones, 65% to 80% of which show up once; approximately 20% is in the top ten. The TCR comes from a woman aged 70-85 years with acute or convalescent COVID-19. The rearrangement joins TRBV28 to TRBJ2-4, with D hard to call. The sample consisted of peripheral blood. The CDR3 region has the DNA TGTGCCAGCAGTTTAACCGACGGGTCCCTTGTCAAAAACATTCAGTACTTC. Translation gives CASSLTDGSLVKNIQYF.